Presented here are 2 T cell receptor beta chains from one specimen sequenced in a study of blood T cell repertoires in COVID-19. The repertoire was sequenced with immunoSEQ multiplex PCR; TCRdb's copy has only in-frame clones and lacks some. The table lists roughly 200,000 clones, more than 65% of them singletons, with approximately 13% in the top ten. Specimen: peripheral blood. These receptors originate from a human donor in a cohort sampled during active COVID-19.

The genes are TRBV28 and TRBJ1-5; 12 nucleotides align to TRBD1. Trimming removed 7 bases from V and 5 bases from J; junction bases left unmatched: 12. CDR3 length: 17 residues. Germline-derived CDR1 and CDR2 are MDHEN and SYDVKM. CDR3 amino acids: CASTTGQGAGKDQPQHF. CDR3 nucleotide sequence: TGTGCCAGCACCACGGGACAGGGGGCGGGAAAGGATCAGCCCCAGCATTTT.

The genes are TRBV24-1 and TRBJ1-5; 8 bases align to TRBD1. This CDR3 has 14 amino acids. After removal of 9 bases from V and 9 bases from J, the junction contained 12 bases not matched to a gene. Germline V gives CDR1 KGHDR, CDR2 SFDVKD. The chain's CDR3 is CATGETGEARPQHF. The CDR3 bases are TGTGCCACCGGGGAGACAGGGGAGGCGCGGCCCCAGCATTTT.